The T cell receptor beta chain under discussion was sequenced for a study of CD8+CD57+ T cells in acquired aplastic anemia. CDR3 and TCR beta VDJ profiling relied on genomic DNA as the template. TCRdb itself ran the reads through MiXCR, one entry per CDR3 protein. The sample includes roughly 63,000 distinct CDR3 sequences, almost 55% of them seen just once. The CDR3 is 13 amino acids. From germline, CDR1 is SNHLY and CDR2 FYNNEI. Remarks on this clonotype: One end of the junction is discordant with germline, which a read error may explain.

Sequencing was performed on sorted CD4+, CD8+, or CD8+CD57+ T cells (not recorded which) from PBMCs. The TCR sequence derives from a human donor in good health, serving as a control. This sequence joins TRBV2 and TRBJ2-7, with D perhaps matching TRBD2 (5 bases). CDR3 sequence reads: CASSAMQDGSGNF. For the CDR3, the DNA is TGTGCCAGCAGTGCGATGCAGGACGGTTCGGGGAACTTC.